This T cell receptor (beta chain) was observed in a study of immune characterization of retroperitoneal liposarcoma. This clonotype was seen a handful of times. TCRdb used MiXCR to reprocess the PCR reads, holding one entry per CDR3 protein. The data contain around 11,000 distinct CDR3 sequences, 20% to 30% of them singletons. Germline V gene lookup returns CDR1 SGHVS and CDR2 FQNEAQ. The ends were cut back, 5 bases at V and 9 bases at J, with 17 bases in the middle. The CDR3 is made up of 14 amino acids. This sequence joins TRBV7-8 and TRBJ2-1; the D is unclear. This clonotype was obtained from a male donor with retroperitoneal liposarcoma. The specimen sequenced was blood. This CDR3 reads CASSATATVGEQFF. The CDR3 bases are TGTGCCAGCAGCGCCACGGCAACAGTGGGTGAGCAGTTCTTC.